This TCR beta chain came from a study of shared clonotypes between healthy human individuals. As for the study in general: CD4 naive and CD4 memory each took three plates per donor, while CD8 naive took two and CD8 memory one. Study findings and constraints: For naive CD4 cells, roughly 4.8% of clonotypes were shared across a handful of donors.

Concerning this clone itself: What it binds is not known.

The donors were all Caucasian adults (living in Nashville, Tennessee). The split of CD4+ cells yielded CD45RA+ naive and CD45RA-negative memory subsets. The assay was immunoSEQ multiplex PCR, and TCRdb's table has in-frame clones only and misses some. The table includes some 2 million clones, roughly 94% detected once. The germline gives CDR1 GTSNPN, CDR2 SVGIG (reference sequence). The CDR3 contains 14 residues. V trimming: 0 bases; J trimming: 7 bases; junction bases outside the gene matches: 3. This chain joins TRBV30 and TRBJ1-6; the match to TRBD1 covers 7 bases. The sequence derives from a man aged 18 to 29 in good health. Material for sequencing was naive CD4+ T cells sorted from blood. The subset is: CD45RA+ positively selected. This CDR3 is CAWSVDRANSPLHF. The CDR3, as DNA: TGTGCCTGGAGTGTCGACAGGGCAAATTCACCCCTCCACTTT.